The present entry profiles one T cell receptor (beta chain) with its context. After removal of 4 bases from V and 0 bases from J, the junction contained 10 bases not matched to a gene. The CDR3 totals 18 residues. Germline lookup yields CDR1 LGHNA and CDR2 YSLEER. The entry originates in a study of control samples from healthy donors and cancer patients. Using immunoSEQ multiplex PCR, the repertoire was profiled, and TCRdb retains in-frame clones only, with some absent. The table records tens of thousands of clones, 95% to 96% of them present only once. The receptor was derived from a woman between 18 and 30 years old in good health. This chain links TRBV4-3 with TRBJ2-7, with 12 bases matching TRBD1. The sample taken for sequencing was blood. DNA of the CDR3: TGCGCCAGCAGCCCAACCGGTGGGACAGGGGGCGCCTCCTACGAGCAGTACTTC. Its protein is CASSPTGGTGGASYEQYF.